These T cell receptor beta chains were read from a single sample in a study of T cells in tumors after PD-1 blockade. The method was immunoSEQ multiplex PCR; TCRdb's version includes in-frame clones alone and lacks a portion of them. Here the sample spans more than 40,000 clones, more than 65% being singletons. This material consisted of PBMCs, taken before anti-PD-1 treatment. The receptors were gathered from a human donor with basal cell carcinoma. Both conserved end residues are part of each CDR3. A D gene is named only where the DNA matches it firmly. Clone size is not always given. Where it is, it says once, few, many or a class for expanded clones.

D gene,J gene,clone size,V gene,CDR3 protein,CDR3 DNA
TRBD1,TRBJ2-2,once,TRBV4-1,CASSQRGPNTGELFF,TGCGCCAGCAGCCAAAGGGGGCCGAACACCGGGGAGCTGTTTTTT
NA,TRBJ1-2,NA,TRBV6-4,CASSDSMSYGYTF,TGTGCCAGCAGTGACTCTATGTCCTATGGCTACACCTTC
NA,TRBJ2-5,NA,TRBV19,CASSRDYQETQYF,TGTGCCAGTAGTAGGGACTACCAAGAGACCCAGTACTTC
NA,TRBJ1-1,once,TRBV5-1,CASSPLGREPEAFF,TGCGCCAGCAGCCCCCTCGGCAGGGAGCCTGAAGCTTTCTTT
NA,TRBJ2-4,NA,TRBV28,CASTSSGGHSLAKNIQYF,TGTGCCAGCACTTCCTCAGGGGGGCACTCCTTAGCCAAAAACATTCAGTACTTC
NA,TRBJ2-5,NA,TRBV3-1/TRBV3-2,CASSQDSGRVQETQYF,TGTGCCAGCAGCCAAGATTCGGGAAGGGTACAAGAGACCCAGTACTTC
NA,TRBJ1-1,NA,TRBV9,CASSVDVRNTEAFF,TGTGCCAGCAGCGTAGACGTTCGGAACACTGAAGCTTTCTTT
NA,TRBJ2-2,NA,TRBV7-2,CASSLERAGGELFF,TGTGCCAGCAGCTTAGAAAGGGCGGGCGGGGAGCTGTTTTTT
TRBD1,TRBJ1-2,NA,TRBV6-6,CASTPNRQGAGGYTF,TGTGCCAGCACGCCAAACAGACAGGGGGCGGGTGGCTACACCTTC
NA,TRBJ2-6,NA,TRBV5-1,CASSSWGPDITNVLTF,TGCGCCAGCAGCTCGTGGGGACCCGACATTACCAACGTCCTGACTTTC
TRBD1,TRBJ1-5,NA,TRBV5-8,CASSLYLGTGNQPQHF,TGTGCCAGCAGCTTATATTTGGGGACAGGCAATCAGCCCCAGCATTTT
TRBD1,TRBJ1-2,NA,TRBV5-4,CASSPTGREGYTF,TGTGCCAGCAGCCCGACAGGGCGGGAGGGCTACACCTTC
TRBD1,TRBJ1-2,few,TRBV7-9,CASSSTGTVNYGYTF,TGTGCCAGCAGCTCCACCGGGACAGTTAACTATGGCTACACCTTC
NA,TRBJ2-2,NA,TRBV12-5,CASGFTGELFF,TGTGCTAGTGGTTTCACCGGGGAGCTGTTTTTT
TRBD2,TRBJ2-3,NA,TRBV29-1,CSVDFSGGITDTQYF,TGCAGCGTTGACTTTAGCGGGGGCATCACAGATACGCAGTATTTT
NA,TRBJ2-2,NA,TRBV7-2,CASSAGNTNTGELFF,TGTGCCAGCAGTGCAGGAAACACGAACACCGGGGAGCTGTTTTTT
TRBD2,TRBJ2-5,NA,TRBV19,CASSPSGGGETQYF,TGTGCCAGTAGTCCGTCCGGGGGAGGGGAGACCCAGTACTTC
TRBD1,TRBJ2-1,NA,TRBV7-9,CASSPPSGGQGTGEQFF,TGTGCCAGCAGCCCACCGTCGGGGGGACAGGGGACGGGTGAGCAGTTCTTC
TRBD2,TRBJ2-3,NA,TRBV15,CATSTRAGGRADTQYF,TGTGCCACCAGCACTCGAGCGGGGGGGCGAGCAGATACGCAGTATTTT
NA,TRBJ1-2,NA,TRBV5-1,CASSATSANYGYTF,TGCGCCAGCAGCGCGACGTCCGCTAACTATGGCTACACCTTC